This is a list of T cell receptor beta chains from one sample in a study of T cell responses to AZD1222 COVID-19 vaccine. Clones were read by immunoSEQ multiplex PCR, and TCRdb kept only the in-frame ones, dropping some. The data show 110,000 or so clones, about 82% seen once. Sequences were derived from peripheral blood, sampled 28 days after the second AZD1222 dose. These receptors all stem from an adult who received the AZD1222 COVID-19 vaccine. Both conserved end residues are trimmed from each CDR3. Each record gives: V gene, J gene, CDR3 protein.

V: TRBV4-1; J: TRBJ1-4; CDR3: ASSLRGPNEKLF
V: TRBV9; J: TRBJ1-2; CDR3: ASSVRWDSRSNT
V: TRBV10-3; J: TRBJ1-3; CDR3: AISGQGLGNTIY
V: TRBV19; J: TRBJ1-1; CDR3: ASRTQGKDTEAF
V: TRBV27; J: TRBJ2-2; CDR3: ASSLRGASTGELF
V: TRBV5-4; J: TRBJ1-1; CDR3: ASSLDGDPAF
V: TRBV29-1; J: TRBJ2-3; CDR3: SVVGGSTDTQY
V: TRBV7-3; J: TRBJ2-1; CDR3: ASSPEGASGVRNEQF
V: TRBV3-1/TRBV3-2; J: TRBJ1-2; CDR3: ASSQGTENGYT
V: TRBV11-1; J: TRBJ2-5; CDR3: ASSLGFLETQY
V: TRBV10-3; J: TRBJ2-2; CDR3: ASHDANTGELF
V: TRBV6-5; J: TRBJ1-5; CDR3: ASSRGGRQPQH
V: TRBV6-6; J: TRBJ1-6; CDR3: ASKTGDRSPLH
V: TRBV4-1; J: TRBJ1-2; CDR3: ASSQDSTGTNYGYT
V: TRBV7-9; J: TRBJ1-4; CDR3: ASSPSGGFNEKLF
V: TRBV10-3; J: TRBJ2-2; CDR3: AISSDSSGRGTGELF
V: TRBV7-9; J: TRBJ2-2; CDR3: ASSLGYTGELF
V: TRBV2; J: TRBJ1-1; CDR3: ASRDSLRGTEAF
V: TRBV9; J: TRBJ1-5; CDR3: ASSVSWGRDQPQH
V: TRBV3-1/TRBV3-2; J: TRBJ2-1; CDR3: ASSLGTSFYNEQF
V: TRBV4-1; J: TRBJ2-2; CDR3: ASSQEGREVRGELF
V: TRBV27; J: TRBJ1-5; CDR3: ASSKQGSSDSNQPQH
V: TRBV27; J: TRBJ2-5; CDR3: ASRKLFGQETQY
V: TRBV28; J: TRBJ1-1; CDR3: ASSPPQTHMNTEAF
V: TRBV7-9; J: TRBJ1-2; CDR3: ASSPLGGTHSVGYT
V: TRBV19; J: TRBJ2-6; CDR3: ASNLEGFPGGANVLT
V: TRBV19; J: TRBJ2-3; CDR3: ATKGQGPSTDTQY
V: TRBV19; J: TRBJ1-2; CDR3: ASSPQGFGYGYT
V: TRBV19; J: TRBJ2-7; CDR3: ASSTTSGAVYEQY
V: TRBV5-8; J: TRBJ1-5; CDR3: ATATETGFNQPQH
V: TRBV25-1; J: TRBJ1-2; CDR3: ASSDFQGDRGANYGYT
V: TRBV5-4; J: TRBJ1-4; CDR3: ASSLLPGEKLF
V: TRBV6-5; J: TRBJ2-7; CDR3: ASSYPTGVGYEQY
V: TRBV5-1; J: TRBJ1-1; CDR3: ASSLWGNTEAF
V: TRBV6-5; J: TRBJ1-1; CDR3: ASRRTGIAFTEAF
V: TRBV19; J: TRBJ2-7; CDR3: ASIGDDPYEQY
V: TRBV7-9; J: TRBJ1-2; CDR3: ASSRGGGNNYGYT
V: TRBV29-1; J: TRBJ2-1; CDR3: SVSRLAGGYNEQF
V: TRBV19; J: TRBJ1-2; CDR3: ASSRDRPPTYGYT
V: TRBV2; J: TRBJ1-2; CDR3: ASSEEFHHLYGYT
V: TRBV29-1; J: TRBJ2-1; CDR3: SAQRGLSYNEQF
V: TRBV7-2; J: TRBJ2-7; CDR3: ASSFNQGGFYEQY
V: TRBV28; J: TRBJ2-7; CDR3: ASSKQGTTYEQY
V: TRBV7-6; J: TRBJ2-7; CDR3: ASSYGTSGNSYEQY
V: TRBV7-3; J: TRBJ1-6; CDR3: ASSSSGGLNSPLH
V: TRBV11-3; J: TRBJ2-7; CDR3: ASSLDSTYEQY
V: TRBV5-6; J: TRBJ2-3; CDR3: ASSTPAQDTQY
V: TRBV27; J: TRBJ1-1; CDR3: ASSVRTGVEAF
V: TRBV5-8; J: TRBJ1-5; CDR3: ASSLGTGHNQPQH
V: TRBV28; J: TRBJ2-7; CDR3: ASSLEWTGGHEQY
V: TRBV21-1; J: TRBJ2-2; CDR3: ASSSLGPSGTFTGELF
V: TRBV28; J: TRBJ1-2; CDR3: ASIQPGNYGYT
V: TRBV7-9; J: TRBJ1-3; CDR3: ASSTTTTGTSSGNTIY
V: TRBV27; J: TRBJ2-3; CDR3: ASSLSGSSGDTQY
V: TRBV29-1; J: TRBJ1-3; CDR3: SVRAAGNTIY
V: TRBV6-2/TRBV6-3; J: TRBJ2-7; CDR3: ASSSGQGVGQY
V: TRBV30; J: TRBJ1-1; CDR3: AWRPGVMTEAF
V: TRBV28; J: TRBJ2-5; CDR3: ASSFASSRTQY
V: TRBV7-2; J: TRBJ2-2; CDR3: ASSLAALNTGELF